This T cell receptor (beta chain) appears in the sequencing data of a study of cytomegalovirus exposure and HLA in healthy donors. Turning to the study itself: In terms of ancestry, the Caucasian-associated cluster contained roughly 80% of the approximately 380 genotyped donors.

CDR3 length: 15 residues. Germline lookup yields CDR1 SNHLY and CDR2 FYNNEI. The junction had 8 bases not matched to a gene; V was cut back by 6 bases and J by 8 bases. Notes on the study in general: Among the most significant clusters, several appeared linked to common viral pathogens in a later analysis. In a later analysis, donors in an Asian-associated ancestry cluster reportedly had fewer N-insertions in productive TCRs than the cohort mean.

Amplification used 60 Vbeta primers and 13 Jbeta primers. Here immunoSEQ multiplex PCR was the method, and the copy in TCRdb shows in-frame clones only, minus some. The sample contains approximately 120,000 clones, 77% of which appear only once. In regard to this clone: Its target is not known.

This TCR derives from a woman aged 40-49 years in good health and CMV-seropositive. This chain connects TRBV2 to TRBJ2-1, with 12 bases lining up with TRBD2. Sequenced sample: PBMCs. CDR3 in DNA: TGTGCCAGCAGGGTTAGGAGACTAGCGGGAGATGAGCAGTTCTTC. It codes for CASRVRRLAGDEQFF.